This T cell receptor beta chain was sequenced in a study of blood T cell repertoires in COVID-19. Across the whole study: Sample material is recorded as cDNA or gDNA derived from T cells, B-cell-depleted T cells, or PBMCs.

This CDR3 comprises 15 residues. Between the trimmed V and J ends, which lost 1 base and 0 bases, there was a span of 9 bases. CDR1 and CDR2 from the germline V gene are SGHTA and FQGNSA. In the authors' methods: Estimates of nucleated cell counts were drawn from the amplification of reference gene primers. Some clones are missing from TCRdb's copy, which holds only in-frame ones; the method was immunoSEQ multiplex PCR. V and J calls and clone size follow that table, whereas D and trimming were derived from the DNA. The data contain under 300,000 clones, more than 75% of them singletons. The chain combines TRBV7-2 with TRBJ1-2; D ambiguous. The sequence came from a woman aged 40 to 50 who had recovered from COVID-19. Material for sequencing was peripheral blood. This CDR3 reads CASSLEPGANYGYTF. Written as DNA, the CDR3 is TGTGCCAGCAGCTTAGAGCCCGGAGCTAACTATGGCTACACCTTC.